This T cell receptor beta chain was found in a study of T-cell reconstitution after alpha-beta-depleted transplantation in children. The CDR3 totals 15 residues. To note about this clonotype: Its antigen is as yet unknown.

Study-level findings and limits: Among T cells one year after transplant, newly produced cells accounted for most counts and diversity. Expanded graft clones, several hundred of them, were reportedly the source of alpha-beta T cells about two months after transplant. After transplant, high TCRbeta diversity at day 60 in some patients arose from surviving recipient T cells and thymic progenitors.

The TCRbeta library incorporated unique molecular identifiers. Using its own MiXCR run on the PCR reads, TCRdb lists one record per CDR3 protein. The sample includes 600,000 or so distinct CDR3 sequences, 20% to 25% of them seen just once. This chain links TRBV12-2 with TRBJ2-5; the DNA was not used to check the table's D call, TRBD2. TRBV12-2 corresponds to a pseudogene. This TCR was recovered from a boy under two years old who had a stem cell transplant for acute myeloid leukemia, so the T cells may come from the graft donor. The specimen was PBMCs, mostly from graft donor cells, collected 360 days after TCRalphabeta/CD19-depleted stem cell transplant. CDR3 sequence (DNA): TGTGCAAGTCGCTTTATCGCGGGGTGTCAAGAGACCCAGTACTTC. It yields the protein CASRFIAGCQETQYF.